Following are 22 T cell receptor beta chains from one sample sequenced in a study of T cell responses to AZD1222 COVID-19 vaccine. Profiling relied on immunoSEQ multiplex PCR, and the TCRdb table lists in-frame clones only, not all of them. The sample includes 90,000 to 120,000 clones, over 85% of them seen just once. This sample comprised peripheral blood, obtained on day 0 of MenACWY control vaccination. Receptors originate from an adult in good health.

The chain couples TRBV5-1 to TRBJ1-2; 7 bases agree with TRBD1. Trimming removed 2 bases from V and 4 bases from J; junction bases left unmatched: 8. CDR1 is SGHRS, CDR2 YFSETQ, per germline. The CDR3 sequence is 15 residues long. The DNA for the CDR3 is TGCGCCAGCAGCTTCCAGGGGGAGGGGGTCTATGGCTACACCTTC. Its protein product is CASSFQGEGVYGYTF.

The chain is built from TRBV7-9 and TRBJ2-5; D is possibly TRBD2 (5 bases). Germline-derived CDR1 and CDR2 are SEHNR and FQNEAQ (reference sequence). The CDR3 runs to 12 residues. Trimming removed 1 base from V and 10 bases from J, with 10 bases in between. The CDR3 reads CASSLVGGNQYF. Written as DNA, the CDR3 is TGTGCCAGCAGCTTAGTAGGAGGCAACCAGTACTTC.

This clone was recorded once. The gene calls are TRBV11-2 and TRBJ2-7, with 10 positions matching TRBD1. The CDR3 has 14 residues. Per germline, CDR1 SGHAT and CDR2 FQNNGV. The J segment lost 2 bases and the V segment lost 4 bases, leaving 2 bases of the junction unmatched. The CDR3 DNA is TGTGCCAGCAGCTCTGGACAGGGGGCCTACGAGCAGTACTTC. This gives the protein CASSSGQGAYEQYF.

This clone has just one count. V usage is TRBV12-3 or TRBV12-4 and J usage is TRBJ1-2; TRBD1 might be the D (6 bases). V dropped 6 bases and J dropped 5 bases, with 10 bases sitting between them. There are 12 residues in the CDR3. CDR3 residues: CASSLQGYGYTF. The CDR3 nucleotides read TGTGCCAGCAGCCTACAGGGATATGGCTACACCTTC.

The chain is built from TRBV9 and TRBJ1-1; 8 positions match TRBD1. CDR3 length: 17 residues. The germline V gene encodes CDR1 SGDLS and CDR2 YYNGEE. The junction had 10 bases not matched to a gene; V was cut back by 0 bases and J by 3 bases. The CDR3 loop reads CASSVGQGRDVDTEAFF. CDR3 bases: TGTGCCAGCAGCGTAGGACAGGGGAGGGATGTTGACACTGAAGCTTTCTTT.

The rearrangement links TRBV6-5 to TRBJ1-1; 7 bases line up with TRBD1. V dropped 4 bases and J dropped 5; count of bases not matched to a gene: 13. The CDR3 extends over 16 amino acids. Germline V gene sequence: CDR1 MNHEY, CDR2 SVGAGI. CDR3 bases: TGTGCCAGCAGTTCAAGACAGGGCATTGGGGGAACTGAAGCTTTCTTT. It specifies CASSSRQGIGGTEAFF.

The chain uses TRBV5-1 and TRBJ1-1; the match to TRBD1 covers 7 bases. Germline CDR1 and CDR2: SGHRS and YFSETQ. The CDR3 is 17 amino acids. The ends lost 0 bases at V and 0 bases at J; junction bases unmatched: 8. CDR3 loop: CASSLGQGDWMNTEAFF. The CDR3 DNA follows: TGCGCCAGCAGCTTGGGACAGGGAGACTGGATGAACACTGAAGCTTTCTTT.

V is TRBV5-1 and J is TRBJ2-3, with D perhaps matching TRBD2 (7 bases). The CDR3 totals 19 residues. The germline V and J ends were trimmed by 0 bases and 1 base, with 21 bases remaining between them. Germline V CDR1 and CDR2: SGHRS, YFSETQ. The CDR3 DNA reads TGCGCCAGCAGCTTGGCCGGTGGGGGGGCCTCCTTGGGCACAGATACGCAGTATTTT. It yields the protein CASSLAGGGASLGTDTQYF. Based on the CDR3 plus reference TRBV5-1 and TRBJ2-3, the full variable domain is KAGVTQTPRYLIKTRGQQVTLSCSPISGHRSVSWYQQTPGQGLQFLFEYFSETQRNKGNFPGRFSGRQFSNSRSEMNVSTLELGDSALYLCASSLAGGGASLGTDTQYFGPGTRLTVL.

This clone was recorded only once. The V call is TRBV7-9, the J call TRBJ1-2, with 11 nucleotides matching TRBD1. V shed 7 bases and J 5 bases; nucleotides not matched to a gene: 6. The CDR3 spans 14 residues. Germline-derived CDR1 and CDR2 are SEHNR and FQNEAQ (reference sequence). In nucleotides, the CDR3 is TGTGCCAGCAACACCCGGGACAGGGGGTATGGCTACACCTTC. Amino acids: CASNTRDRGYGYTF. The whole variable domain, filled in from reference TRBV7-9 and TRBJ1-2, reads DTGVSQNPRHKITKRGQNVTFRCDPISEHNRLYWYRQTLGQGPEFLTYFQNEAQLEKSRLLSDRFSAERPKGSFSTLEIQRTEQGDSAMYLCASNTRDRGYGYTFGSGTRLTVV.

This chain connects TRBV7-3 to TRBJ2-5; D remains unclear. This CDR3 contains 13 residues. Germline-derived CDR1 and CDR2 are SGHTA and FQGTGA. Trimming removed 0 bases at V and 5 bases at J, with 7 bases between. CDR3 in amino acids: CASSLTVGETQYF. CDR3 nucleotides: TGTGCCAGCAGCTTAACGGTCGGGGAGACCCAGTACTTC.

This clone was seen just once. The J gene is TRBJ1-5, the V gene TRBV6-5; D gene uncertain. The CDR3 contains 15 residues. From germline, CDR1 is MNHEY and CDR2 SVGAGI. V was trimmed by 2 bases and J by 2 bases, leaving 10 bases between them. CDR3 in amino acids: CASSYRARGNQPQHF. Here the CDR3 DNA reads TGTGCCAGCAGTTACAGGGCGAGAGGCAATCAGCCCCAGCATTTT.

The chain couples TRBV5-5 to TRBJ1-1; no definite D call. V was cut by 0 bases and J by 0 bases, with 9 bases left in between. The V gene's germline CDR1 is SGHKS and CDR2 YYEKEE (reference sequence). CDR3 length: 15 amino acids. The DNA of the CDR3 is TGTGCCAGCAGCTTGGGGAGGCGGTTGAACACTGAAGCTTTCTTT. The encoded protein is CASSLGRRLNTEAFF.

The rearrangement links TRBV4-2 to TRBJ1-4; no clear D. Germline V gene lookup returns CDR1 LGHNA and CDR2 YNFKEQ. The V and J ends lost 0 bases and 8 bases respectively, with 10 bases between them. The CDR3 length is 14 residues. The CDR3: CASSQDSINEKLFF. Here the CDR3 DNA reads TGTGCCAGCAGCCAAGATAGCATAAACGAAAAACTGTTTTTT.

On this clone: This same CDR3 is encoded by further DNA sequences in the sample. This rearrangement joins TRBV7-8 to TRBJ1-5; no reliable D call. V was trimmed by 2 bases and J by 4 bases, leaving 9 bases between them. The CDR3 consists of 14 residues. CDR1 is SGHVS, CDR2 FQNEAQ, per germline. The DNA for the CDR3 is TGTGCCAGCAGCTTATATGGCAGTAATCAGCCCCAGCATTTT. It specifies CASSLYGSNQPQHF.

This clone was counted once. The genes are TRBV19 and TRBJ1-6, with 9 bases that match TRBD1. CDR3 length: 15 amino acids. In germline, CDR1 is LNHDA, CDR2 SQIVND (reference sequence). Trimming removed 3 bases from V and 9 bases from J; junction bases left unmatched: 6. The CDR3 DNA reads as TGTGCCAGTAGTATCCAGGGACAGGGTGGTTCACCCCTCCACTTT. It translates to CASSIQGQGGSPLHF.

The CDR3 sequence is CASSAQGIDGYTF. The CDR3 DNA sequence: TGTGCCAGTAGTGCTCAGGGTATCGATGGCTACACCTTC. The J gene is TRBJ1-2, the V gene TRBV19; D perhaps matches TRBD1 (5 bases). CDR3 length: 13 amino acids. The ends were cut back, 5 bases at V and 6 bases at J, with 13 bases in the middle. Germline V gene data show CDR1 as LNHDA and CDR2 as SQIVND (reference sequence).

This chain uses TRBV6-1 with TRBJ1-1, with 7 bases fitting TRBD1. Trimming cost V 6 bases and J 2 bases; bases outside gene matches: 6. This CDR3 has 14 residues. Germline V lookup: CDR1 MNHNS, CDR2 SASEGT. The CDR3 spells CASRLTGLNTEAFF. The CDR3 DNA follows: TGTGCCAGCAGGTTGACAGGGCTAAACACTGAAGCTTTCTTT.

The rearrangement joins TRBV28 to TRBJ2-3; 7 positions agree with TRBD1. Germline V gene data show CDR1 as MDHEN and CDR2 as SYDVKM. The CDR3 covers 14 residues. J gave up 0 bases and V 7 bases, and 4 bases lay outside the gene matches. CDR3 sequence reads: CASTTTGSTDTQYF. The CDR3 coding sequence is TGTGCCAGCACGACGACAGGGAGCACAGATACGCAGTATTTT.

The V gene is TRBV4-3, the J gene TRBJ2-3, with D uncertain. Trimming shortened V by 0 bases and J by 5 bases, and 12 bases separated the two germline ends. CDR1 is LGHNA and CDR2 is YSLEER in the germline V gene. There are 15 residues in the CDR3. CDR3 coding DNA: TGCGCCAGCAGCCAAGATACCCGGGTTAGAGATACGCAGTATTTT. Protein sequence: CASSQDTRVRDTQYF.

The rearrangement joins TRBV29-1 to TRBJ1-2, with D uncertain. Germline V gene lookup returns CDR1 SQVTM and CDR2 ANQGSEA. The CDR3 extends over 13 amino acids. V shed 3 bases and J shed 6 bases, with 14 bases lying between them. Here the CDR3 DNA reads TGCAGCGTTGATAATGAGTCCCAGGATGGCTACACCTTC. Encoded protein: CSVDNESQDGYTF.

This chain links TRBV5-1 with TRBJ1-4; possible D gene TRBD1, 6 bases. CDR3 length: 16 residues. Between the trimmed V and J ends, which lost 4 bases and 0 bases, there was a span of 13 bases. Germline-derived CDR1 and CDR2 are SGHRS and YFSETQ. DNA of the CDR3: TGCGCCAGCAGCGAAGGGGGACTTGCAACTAATGAAAAACTGTTTTTT. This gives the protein CASSEGGLATNEKLFF.

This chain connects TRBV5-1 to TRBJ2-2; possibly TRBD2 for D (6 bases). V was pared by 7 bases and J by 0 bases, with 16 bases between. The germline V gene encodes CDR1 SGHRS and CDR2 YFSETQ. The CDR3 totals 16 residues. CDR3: CASRPTGLANTGELFF. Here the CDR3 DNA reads TGCGCCAGCCGGCCCACGGGACTCGCGAACACCGGGGAGCTGTTTTTT.